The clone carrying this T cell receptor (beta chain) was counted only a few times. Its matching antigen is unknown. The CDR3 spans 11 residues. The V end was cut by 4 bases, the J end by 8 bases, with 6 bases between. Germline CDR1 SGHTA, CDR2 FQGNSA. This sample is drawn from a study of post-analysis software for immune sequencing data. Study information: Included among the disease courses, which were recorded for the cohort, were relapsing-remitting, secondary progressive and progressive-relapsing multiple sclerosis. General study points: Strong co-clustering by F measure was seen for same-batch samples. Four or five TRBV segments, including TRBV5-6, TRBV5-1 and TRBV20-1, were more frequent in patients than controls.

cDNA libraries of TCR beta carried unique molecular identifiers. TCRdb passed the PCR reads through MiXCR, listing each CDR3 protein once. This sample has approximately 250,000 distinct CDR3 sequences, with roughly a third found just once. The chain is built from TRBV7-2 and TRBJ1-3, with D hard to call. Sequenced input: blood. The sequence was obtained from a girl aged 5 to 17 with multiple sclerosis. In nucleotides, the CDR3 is TGTGCCAGCAGCTCCCGGGACACCATATATTTT. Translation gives CASSSRDTIYF.